The 6 T cell receptor beta chains in this list originate from one sample, sequenced in a study of control samples from healthy donors and cancer patients (dated by TCRdb to the early 2020s). Library preparation employed the immunoSEQ multiplex PCR assay. As stored in TCRdb, this immuneACCESS dataset retains in-frame rearrangements with V and J assigned. A fraction of the clones does not appear; measured against another copy, unresolved V genes explain less than half of the discrepancy, and the remainder lacks a known reason. The sample includes about 70,000 clones, with more than 80% observed a single time. The ten largest account for approximately 2.8% of the sample. Specimen: PBMCs. These receptors came from a woman aged 45-59 years with lung cancer.

This clone showed up just once. This chain connects TRBV4-3 to TRBJ2-6; D is uncertain. The V gene lost 0 bases and the J gene lost 2 bases, with 2 bases spanning the gap. Germline values: CDR1 LGHNA, CDR2 YSLEER. The CDR3 sequence is 14 residues long. This chain's CDR3 is CASSQETGANVLTF. The CDR3 DNA is TGCGCCAGCAGCCAAGAGACTGGGGCCAACGTCCTGACTTTC.

The genes are TRBV20-1 and TRBJ2-3; D remains unclear. Trimming cost V 5 bases and J 4 bases, with 7 bases left between them. The CDR3 has 11 residues. Germline values: CDR1 DFQATT, CDR2 SNEGSKA (reference sequence). The CDR3 nucleotides are TGCAGTGCTCCCCTGGCAGATACGCAGTATTTT. Translation: CSAPLADTQYF.

This clone has just one count. The V and J genes are TRBV2 and TRBJ1-2; D remains ambiguous. Germline lookup yields CDR1 SNHLY and CDR2 FYNNEI. V was cut by 4 bases and J by 6 bases, with 15 bases left in between. The CDR3 sequence is 14 residues long. In DNA, the CDR3 is TGTGCCAGCAGTGTCCTGGGAGCAGCCCATGGCTACACCTTC. This codes for CASSVLGAAHGYTF.

With regard to this clone: Other DNA sequences in the sample encode the same CDR3. The chain has TRBV18 and TRBJ2-3; D unclear. The CDR3 loop spans 13 amino acids. The germline V and J ends were trimmed by 0 bases and 0 bases, with 1 base remaining between them. Germline CDR1 is KGHSH and CDR2 is LQKENI. The CDR3 coding sequence is TGTGCCAGCTCACCACCTAGCACAGATACGCAGTATTTT. Protein sequence: CASSPPSTDTQYF.

This clone was observed a handful of times. This chain links TRBV15 with TRBJ2-5, with D possibly being TRBD2 (6 bases). Germline V gene lookup returns CDR1 LNHNV and CDR2 YYDKDF (reference sequence). Trimming shortened V by 9 bases and J by 4 bases, and 15 bases separated the two germline ends. CDR3 length: 13 residues. The CDR3 loop is CATSAGPRETQYF. The CDR3 DNA follows: TGTGCCACGAGCGCGGGGCCACGAGAGACCCAGTACTTC.

The chain employs TRBV2 and TRBJ1-1; TRBD1 agrees at 7 bases. The CDR3 length is 14 residues. Germline CDR1 is SNHLY and CDR2 is FYNNEI. V shed 6 bases, J shed 4 bases, and the junction held 8 bases outside the gene matches. The CDR3 is CASRSQGGGTEAFF. The CDR3 region has the DNA TGTGCCAGCAGATCCCAGGGGGGTGGCACTGAAGCTTTCTTT.